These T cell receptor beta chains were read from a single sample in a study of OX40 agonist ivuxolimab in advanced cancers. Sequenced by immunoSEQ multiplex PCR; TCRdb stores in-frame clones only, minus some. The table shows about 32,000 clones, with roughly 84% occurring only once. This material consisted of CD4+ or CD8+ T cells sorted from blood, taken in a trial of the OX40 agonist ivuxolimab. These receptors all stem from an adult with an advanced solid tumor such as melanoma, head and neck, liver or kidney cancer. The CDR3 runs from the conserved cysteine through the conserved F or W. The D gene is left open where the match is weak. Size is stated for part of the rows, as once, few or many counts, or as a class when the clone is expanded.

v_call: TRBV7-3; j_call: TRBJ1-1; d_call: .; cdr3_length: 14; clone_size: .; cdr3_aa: CASSSLDRNTEAFF; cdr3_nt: TGTGCCAGCAGCAGCTTAGACCGGAACACTGAAGCTTTCTTT
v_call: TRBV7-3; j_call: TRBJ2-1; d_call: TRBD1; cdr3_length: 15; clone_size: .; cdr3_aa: CASSSMGQGRGEQFF; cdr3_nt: TGTGCCAGCAGCTCGATGGGACAGGGGCGTGGTGAGCAGTTCTTC
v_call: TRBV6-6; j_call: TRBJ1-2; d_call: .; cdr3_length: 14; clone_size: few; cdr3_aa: CASSSPGGIYGYTF; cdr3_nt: TGTGCCAGCAGTTCCCCGGGGGGAATCTATGGCTACACCTTC
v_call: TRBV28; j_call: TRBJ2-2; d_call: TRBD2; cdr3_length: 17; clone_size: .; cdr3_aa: CASSFGGGHEVGGELFF; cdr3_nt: TGTGCCAGCAGTTTCGGGGGGGGACACGAGGTTGGCGGGGAGCTGTTTTTT
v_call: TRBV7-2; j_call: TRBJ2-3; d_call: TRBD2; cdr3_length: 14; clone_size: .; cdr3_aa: CASSSTSDPDTQYF; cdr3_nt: TGTGCCAGCAGCTCCACTAGCGACCCAGATACGCAGTATTTT
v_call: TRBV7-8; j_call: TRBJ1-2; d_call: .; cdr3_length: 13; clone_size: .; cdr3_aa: CASSTGTSSGYTF; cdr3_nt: TGTGCCAGCAGCACTGGGACGAGCTCTGGCTACACCTTC
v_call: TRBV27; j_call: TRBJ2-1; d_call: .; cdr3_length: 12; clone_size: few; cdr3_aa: CASSSRGNEQFF; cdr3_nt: TGTGCCAGCAGTTCCAGGGGAAATGAGCAGTTCTTC
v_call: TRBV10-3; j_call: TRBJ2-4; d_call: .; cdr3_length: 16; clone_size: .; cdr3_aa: CAISESGEGAKNIQYF; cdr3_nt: TGTGCCATCAGTGAGTCTGGGGAAGGGGCCAAAAACATTCAGTACTTC
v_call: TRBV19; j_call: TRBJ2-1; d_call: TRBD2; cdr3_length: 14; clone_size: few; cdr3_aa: CASIPGTNYNEQFF; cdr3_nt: TGTGCCAGTATCCCCGGGACTAACTACAATGAGCAGTTCTTC
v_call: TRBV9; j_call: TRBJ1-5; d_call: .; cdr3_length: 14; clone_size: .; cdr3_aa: CASSTGYSNQPQHF; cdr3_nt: TGTGCCAGCAGCACAGGATATAGCAATCAGCCCCAGCATTTT
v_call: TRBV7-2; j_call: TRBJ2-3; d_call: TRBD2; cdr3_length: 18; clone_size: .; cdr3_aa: CASSLSLAGASLGDTQYF; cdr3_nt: TGTGCCAGCAGCTTATCACTAGCGGGAGCGTCTCTAGGAGATACGCAGTATTTT
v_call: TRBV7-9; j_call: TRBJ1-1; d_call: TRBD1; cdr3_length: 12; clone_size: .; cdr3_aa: CASSVQGAEAFF; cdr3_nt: TGTGCCAGCAGCGTTCAGGGGGCTGAAGCTTTCTTT
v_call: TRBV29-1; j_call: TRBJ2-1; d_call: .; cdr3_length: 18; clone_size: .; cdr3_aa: CSVEAPKGRPGSYNEQFF; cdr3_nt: TGCAGCGTTGAAGCACCGAAGGGGCGGCCGGGCTCCTACAATGAGCAGTTCTTC
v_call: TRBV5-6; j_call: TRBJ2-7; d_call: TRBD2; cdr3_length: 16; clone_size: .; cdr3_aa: CASSSPSGGAPYEQYF; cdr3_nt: TGTGCCAGCAGCTCGCCTAGCGGGGGGGCCCCCTACGAGCAGTACTTC
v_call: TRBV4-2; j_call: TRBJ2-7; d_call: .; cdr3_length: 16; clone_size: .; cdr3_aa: CASSQDGGGSSYEQYF; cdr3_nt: TGTGCCAGCAGCCAAGATGGCGGCGGAAGCTCCTACGAGCAGTACTTC